This T cell receptor (beta chain) was obtained from a study of graft-versus-host responses after intestinal transplantation. Study context: Recipients uniformly received anti-thymocyte globulin induction, followed by tacrolimus and steroids for roughly 3 years.

Whole-study results and caveats: The marrow of recipients harbored GvH clones, and ileum or blood showed some of them first.

To note about this clone: Its target is not known.

Repertoires were generated with immunoSEQ multiplex PCR, while TCRdb's copy carries only in-frame clones and drops some. The sample consists of some 10,000 clones, nearly 95% of them appearing once. The sequence was collected from a human patient who received an intestinal transplant, so some T cells may come from the graft donor. The sample consisted of PBMCs, taken approximately 10 weeks after transplant.

CDR3 amino acids: CASSLGRDTEAFF. In DNA form, the CDR3 reads TGTGCCAGCAGCTTGGGTAGGGACACTGAAGCTTTCTTT. This chain joins TRBV5-6 and TRBJ1-1, with no clear D. Trimming took off 0 bases at V and 3 bases at J, with 6 bases between the two ends. Germline-derived CDR1 and CDR2 are SGHDT and YYEEEE. The CDR3 sequence is 13 residues long.